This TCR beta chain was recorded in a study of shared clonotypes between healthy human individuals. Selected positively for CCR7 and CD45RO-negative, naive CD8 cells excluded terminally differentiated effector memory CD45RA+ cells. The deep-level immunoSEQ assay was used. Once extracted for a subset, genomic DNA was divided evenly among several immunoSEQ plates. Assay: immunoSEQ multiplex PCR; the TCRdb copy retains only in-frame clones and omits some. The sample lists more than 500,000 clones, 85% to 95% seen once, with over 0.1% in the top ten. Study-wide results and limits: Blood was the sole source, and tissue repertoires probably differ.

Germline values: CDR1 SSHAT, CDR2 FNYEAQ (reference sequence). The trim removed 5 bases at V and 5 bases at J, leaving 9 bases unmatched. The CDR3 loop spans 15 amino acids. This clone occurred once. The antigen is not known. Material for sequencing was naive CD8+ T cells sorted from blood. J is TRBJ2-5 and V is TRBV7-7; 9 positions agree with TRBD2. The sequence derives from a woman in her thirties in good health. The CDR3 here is CASSPRLADLETQYF. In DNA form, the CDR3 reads TGTGCCAGCAGCCCCAGACTAGCGGACCTGGAGACCCAGTACTTC. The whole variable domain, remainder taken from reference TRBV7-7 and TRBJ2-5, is GAGVSQSPRYKVTKRGQDVTLRCDPISSHATLYWYQQALGQGPEFLTYFNYEAQPDKSGLPSDRFSAERPEGSISTLTIQRTEQRDSAMYRCASSPRLADLETQYFGPGTRLLVL.